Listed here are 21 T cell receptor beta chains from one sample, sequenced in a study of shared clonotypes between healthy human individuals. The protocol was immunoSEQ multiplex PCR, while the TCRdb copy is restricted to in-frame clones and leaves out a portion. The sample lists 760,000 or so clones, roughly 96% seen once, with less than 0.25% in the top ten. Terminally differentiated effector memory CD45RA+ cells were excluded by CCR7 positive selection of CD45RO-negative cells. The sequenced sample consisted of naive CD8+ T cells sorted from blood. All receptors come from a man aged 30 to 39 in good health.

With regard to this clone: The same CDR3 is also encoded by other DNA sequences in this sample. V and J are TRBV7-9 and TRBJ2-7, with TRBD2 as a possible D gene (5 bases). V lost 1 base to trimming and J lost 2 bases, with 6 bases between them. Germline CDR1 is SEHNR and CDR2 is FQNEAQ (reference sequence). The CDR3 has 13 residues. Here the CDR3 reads CASSLGGPYEQYF. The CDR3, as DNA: TGTGCCAGCAGCTTAGGAGGGCCCTACGAGCAGTACTTC.

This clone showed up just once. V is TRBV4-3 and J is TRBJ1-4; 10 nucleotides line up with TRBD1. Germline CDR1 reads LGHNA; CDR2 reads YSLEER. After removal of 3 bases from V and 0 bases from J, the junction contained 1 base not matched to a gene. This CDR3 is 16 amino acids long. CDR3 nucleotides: TGCGCCAGCAGCCAGGGGACAGGGGCAACTAATGAAAAACTGTTTTTT. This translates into CASSQGTGATNEKLFF.

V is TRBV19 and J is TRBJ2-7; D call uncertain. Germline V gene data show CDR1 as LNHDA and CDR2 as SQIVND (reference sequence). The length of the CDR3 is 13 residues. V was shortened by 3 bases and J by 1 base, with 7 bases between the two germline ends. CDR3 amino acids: CASSMFASYEQYF. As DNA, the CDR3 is TGTGCCAGTAGTATGTTCGCATCCTACGAGCAGTACTTC.

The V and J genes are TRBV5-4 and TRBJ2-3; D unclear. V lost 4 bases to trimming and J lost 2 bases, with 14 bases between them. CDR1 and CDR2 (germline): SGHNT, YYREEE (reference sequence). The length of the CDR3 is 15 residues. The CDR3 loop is CASSQRNFFTDTQYF. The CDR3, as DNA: TGTGCCAGCAGCCAGCGAAATTTTTTCACAGATACGCAGTATTTT.

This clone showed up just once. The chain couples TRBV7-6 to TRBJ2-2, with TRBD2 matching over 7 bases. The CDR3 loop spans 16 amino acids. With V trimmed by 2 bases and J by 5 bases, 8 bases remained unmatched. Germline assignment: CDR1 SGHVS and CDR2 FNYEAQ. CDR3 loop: CASSLSHGRWTGELFF. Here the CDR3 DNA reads TGTGCCAGCAGCTTAAGTCACGGGAGGTGGACCGGGGAGCTGTTTTTT.

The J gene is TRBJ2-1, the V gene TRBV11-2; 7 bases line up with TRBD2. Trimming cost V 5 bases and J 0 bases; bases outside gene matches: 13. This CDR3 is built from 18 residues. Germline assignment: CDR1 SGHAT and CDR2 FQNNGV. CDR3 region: CASSPSRGEESSYNEQFF. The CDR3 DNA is TGTGCCAGCAGCCCATCCCGGGGGGAGGAAAGCTCCTACAATGAGCAGTTCTTC.

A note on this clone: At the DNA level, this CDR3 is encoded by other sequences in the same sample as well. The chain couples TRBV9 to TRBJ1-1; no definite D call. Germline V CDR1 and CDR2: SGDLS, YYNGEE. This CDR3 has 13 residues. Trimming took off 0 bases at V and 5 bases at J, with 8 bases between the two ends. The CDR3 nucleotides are TGTGCCAGCAGCGTAGGCGTCGGGACTGAAGCTTTCTTT. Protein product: CASSVGVGTEAFF.

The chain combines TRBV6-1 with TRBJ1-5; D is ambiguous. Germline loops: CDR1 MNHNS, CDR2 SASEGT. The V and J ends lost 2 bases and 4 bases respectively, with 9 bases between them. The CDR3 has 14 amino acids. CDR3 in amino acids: CASSEWKRNQPQHF. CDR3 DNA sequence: TGTGCCAGCAGTGAATGGAAGCGAAATCAGCCCCAGCATTTT.

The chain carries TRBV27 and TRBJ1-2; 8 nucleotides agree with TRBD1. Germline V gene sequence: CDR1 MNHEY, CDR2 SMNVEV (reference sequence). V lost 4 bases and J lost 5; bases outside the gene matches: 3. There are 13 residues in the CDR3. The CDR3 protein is CASSSQGAYGYTF. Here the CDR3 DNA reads TGTGCCAGCAGTTCGCAGGGGGCTTATGGCTACACCTTC.

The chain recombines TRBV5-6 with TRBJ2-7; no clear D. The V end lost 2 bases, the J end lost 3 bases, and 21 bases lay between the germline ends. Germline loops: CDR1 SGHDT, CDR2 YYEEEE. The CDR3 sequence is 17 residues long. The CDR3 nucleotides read TGTGCCAGCAGCTTAGGCCGGCCGACGGTAACACTCTACGAGCAGTACTTC. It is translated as CASSLGRPTVTLYEQYF.

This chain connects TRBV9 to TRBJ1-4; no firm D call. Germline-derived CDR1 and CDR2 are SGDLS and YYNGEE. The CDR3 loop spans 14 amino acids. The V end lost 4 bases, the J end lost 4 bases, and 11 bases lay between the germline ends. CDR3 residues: CASSPVGGNEKLFF. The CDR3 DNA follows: TGTGCCAGCAGCCCAGTAGGAGGTAATGAAAAACTGTTTTTT.

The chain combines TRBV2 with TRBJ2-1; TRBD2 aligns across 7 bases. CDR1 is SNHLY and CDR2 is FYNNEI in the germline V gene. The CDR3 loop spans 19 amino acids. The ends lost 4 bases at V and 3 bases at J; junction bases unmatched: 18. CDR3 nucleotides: TGTGCCAGCAGTGGAGAAAAAACCCCTAGCGGCCGATTCTACAATGAGCAGTTCTTC. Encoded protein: CASSGEKTPSGRFYNEQFF.

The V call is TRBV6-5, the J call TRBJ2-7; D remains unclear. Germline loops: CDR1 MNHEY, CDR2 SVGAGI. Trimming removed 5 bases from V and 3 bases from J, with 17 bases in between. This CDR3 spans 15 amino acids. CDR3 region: CASSKGSPTVYEQYF. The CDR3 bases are TGTGCCAGCAGTAAAGGAAGCCCTACTGTCTACGAGCAGTACTTC.

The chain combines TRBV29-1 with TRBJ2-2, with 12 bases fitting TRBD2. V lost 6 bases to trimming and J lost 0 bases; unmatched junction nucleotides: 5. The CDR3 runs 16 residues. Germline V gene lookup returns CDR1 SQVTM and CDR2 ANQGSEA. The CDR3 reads CSVDGLAGPNTGELFF. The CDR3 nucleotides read TGCAGCGTCGACGGACTAGCGGGGCCGAACACCGGGGAGCTGTTTTTT.

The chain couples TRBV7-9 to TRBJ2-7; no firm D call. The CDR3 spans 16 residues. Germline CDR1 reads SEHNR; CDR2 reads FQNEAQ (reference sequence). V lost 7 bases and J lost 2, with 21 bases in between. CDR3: CASTRPSKAPPYEQYF. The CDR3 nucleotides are TGTGCCAGCACCCGCCCCTCTAAGGCCCCCCCCTACGAGCAGTACTTC. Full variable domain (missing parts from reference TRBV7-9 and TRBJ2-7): DTGVSQNPRHKITKRGQNVTFRCDPISEHNRLYWYRQTLGQGPEFLTYFQNEAQLEKSRLLSDRFSAERPKGSFSTLEIQRTEQGDSAMYLCASTRPSKAPPYEQYFGPGTRLTVT.

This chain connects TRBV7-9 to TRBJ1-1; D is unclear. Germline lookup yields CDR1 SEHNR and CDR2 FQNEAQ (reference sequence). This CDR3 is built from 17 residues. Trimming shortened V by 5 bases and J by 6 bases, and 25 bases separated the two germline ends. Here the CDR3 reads CASSRIGRGAMEAEAFF. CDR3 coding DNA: TGTGCCAGCAGCCGAATTGGGAGAGGCGCCATGGAGGCTGAAGCTTTCTTT.

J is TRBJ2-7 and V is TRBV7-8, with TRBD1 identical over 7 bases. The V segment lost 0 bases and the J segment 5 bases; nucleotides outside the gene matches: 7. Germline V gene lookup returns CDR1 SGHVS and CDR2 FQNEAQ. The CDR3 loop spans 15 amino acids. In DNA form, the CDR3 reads TGTGCCAGCAGCTTAGCGGGACAGCTCTACGACGAGCAGTACTTC. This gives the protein CASSLAGQLYDEQYF.

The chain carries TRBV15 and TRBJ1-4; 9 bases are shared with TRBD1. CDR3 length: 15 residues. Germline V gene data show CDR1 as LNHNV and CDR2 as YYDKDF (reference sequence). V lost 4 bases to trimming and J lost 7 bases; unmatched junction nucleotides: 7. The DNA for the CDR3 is TGTGCCACCAGCACCAGGGGACAGGGCGGTGAAAAACTGTTTTTT. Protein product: CATSTRGQGGEKLFF.

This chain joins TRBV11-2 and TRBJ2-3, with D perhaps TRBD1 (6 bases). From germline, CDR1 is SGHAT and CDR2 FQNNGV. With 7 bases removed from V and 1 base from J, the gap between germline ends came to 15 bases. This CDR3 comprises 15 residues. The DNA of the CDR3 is TGTGCCAGCACCTCACCGGGACACCGCACAGATACGCAGTATTTT. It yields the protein CASTSPGHRTDTQYF. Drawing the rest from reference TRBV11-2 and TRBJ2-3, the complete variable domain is EAGVAQSPRYKIIEKRQSVAFWCNPISGHATLYWYQQILGQGPKLLIQFQNNGVVDDSQLPKDRFSAERLKGVDSTLKIQPAKLEDSAVYLCASTSPGHRTDTQYFGPGTRLTVL.

As DNA, the CDR3 is TGTGCCAGCTCGGACCAACAGGGTTTGAACACTGAAGCTTTCTTT. Residues: CASSDQQGLNTEAFF. The V and J genes are TRBV27 and TRBJ1-1; tentatively, D is TRBD1 (6 bases). V shed 8 bases and J shed 0 bases, with 16 bases lying between them. This CDR3 is built from 15 residues. Germline V lookup: CDR1 MNHEY, CDR2 SMNVEV (reference sequence).

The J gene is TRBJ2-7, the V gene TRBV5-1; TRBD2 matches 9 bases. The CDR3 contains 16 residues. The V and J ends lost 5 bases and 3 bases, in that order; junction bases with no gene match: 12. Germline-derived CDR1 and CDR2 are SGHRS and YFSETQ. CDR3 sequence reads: CASSKGLGLAGYEQYF. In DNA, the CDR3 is TGCGCCAGCAGTAAAGGCCTGGGACTAGCTGGCTACGAGCAGTACTTC.